The 20 T cell receptor beta chains listed next were all sequenced from one sample in a study of T cells in localized non-small cell lung cancer. Measured with immunoSEQ multiplex PCR; TCRdb has only the in-frame clones, and not every one. The sample consists of tens of thousands of clones, roughly 89% of them appearing once. The sample in question was peripheral blood, obtained before any cancer treatment. These receptors were collected from a man aged 40-75 years with stage I squamous cell lung carcinoma.

This rearrangement joins TRBV15 to TRBJ1-2; D is unclear. The CDR3 consists of 15 residues. CDR1 and CDR2 (germline): LNHNV, YYDKDF (reference sequence). Trimming left V 1 base short and J 2 bases short, with 11 bases between. CDR3 sequence: CATSRAQVGNYGYTF. The DNA of the CDR3 is TGTGCCACCAGCAGAGCGCAGGTTGGAAACTATGGCTACACCTTC.

This clone has just one count. V and J are TRBV4-2 and TRBJ1-3; 8 positions agree with TRBD1. The CDR3 covers 14 residues. CDR1 is LGHNA, CDR2 YNFKEQ, per germline. Trimming removed 0 bases from V and 15 bases from J; junction bases left unmatched: 10. CDR3 loop: CASSQEQGGQAGYF. CDR3 sequence (DNA): TGTGCCAGCAGCCAAGAACAGGGGGGACAGGCGGGATATTTT.

The chain carries TRBV27 and TRBJ1-2; 9 nucleotides align to TRBD1. Germline V gene data show CDR1 as MNHEY and CDR2 as SMNVEV (reference sequence). V shed 4 bases and J 7 bases; nucleotides not matched to a gene: 7. The CDR3 covers 14 residues. For the CDR3, the DNA is TGTGCCAGCAGTTCACCCGGGACAGGGTTTGGCTACACCTTC. Its protein is CASSSPGTGFGYTF.

The chain carries TRBV6-1 and TRBJ1-3; no clear D gene. V was cut by 4 bases and J by 1 base, with 14 bases left in between. This CDR3 is 16 amino acids long. CDR1 is MNHNS, CDR2 SASEGT, per germline. This CDR3 reads CASSAPTQLSGNTIYF. The CDR3 DNA reads TGTGCCAGCAGTGCTCCGACTCAGCTTTCTGGAAACACCATATATTTT.

The table lists this clone with many counts. The chain combines TRBV7-8 with TRBJ1-2, with a tentative D call TRBD1 (5 bases). Germline CDR1 and CDR2: SGHVS and FQNEAQ. The V end was cut by 3 bases, the J end by 6 bases, with 11 bases between. The CDR3 is 13 residues long. In DNA form, the CDR3 reads TGTGCCAGCAGCTTTGGGCAGGGCGATGGCTACACCTTC. Translating it yields CASSFGQGDGYTF. Full variable domain (rest looked up from reference TRBV7-8 and TRBJ1-2): GAGVSQSPRYKVAKRGQDVALRCDPISGHVSLFWYQQALGQGPEFLTYFQNEAQLDKSGLPSDRFFAERPEGSVSTLKIQRTQQEDSAVYLCASSFGQGDGYTFGSGTRLTVV.

J is TRBJ1-2 and V is TRBV30; D perhaps matches TRBD1 (5 bases). Trimming cost V 1 base and J 4 bases, with 7 bases left between them. The CDR3 covers 12 residues. Per the germline V gene, CDR1 is GTSNPN and CDR2 is SVGIG (reference sequence). Written as DNA, the CDR3 is TGTGCCTGGAGTGGTACAGGCTATGGCTACACCTTC. Protein sequence: CAWSGTGYGYTF.

The rearrangement uses TRBV14 and TRBJ1-2; no clear D gene. Trimming removed 4 bases at V and 6 bases at J, with 9 bases between. The CDR3 spans 12 residues. The germline V gene encodes CDR1 SGHDN and CDR2 FVKESK. CDR3 residues: CASSPARDGYTF. In nucleotides, the CDR3 is TGTGCCAGCAGCCCCGCGCGGGATGGCTACACCTTC.

The chain couples TRBV6-1 to TRBJ2-5, with TRBD1 identical over 10 bases. With V trimmed by 5 bases and J by 5 bases, 8 bases remained unmatched. The germline V gene encodes CDR1 MNHNS and CDR2 SASEGT. The CDR3 is made up of 15 amino acids. CDR3 sequence reads: CASSSPGQGRETQYF. In DNA form, the CDR3 reads TGTGCCAGCAGTTCACCGGGACAGGGGCGGGAGACCCAGTACTTC.

The chain is built from TRBV5-1 and TRBJ2-3; 10 bases align to TRBD2. The germline V gene has CDR1 SGHRS and CDR2 YFSETQ. CDR3 size: 18 residues. V was clipped by 1 base and J by 1 base; unmatched bases: 9. This chain's CDR3 is CASSLRSSGGFRTDTQYF. The CDR3 nucleotides read TGCGCCAGCAGCTTGAGGTCTAGCGGGGGCTTCCGCACAGATACGCAGTATTTT.

This clone was detected only once. V usage is TRBV28 and J usage is TRBJ2-2; D is perhaps TRBD2 (5 bases). Germline V gene data show CDR1 as MDHEN and CDR2 as SYDVKM. V was clipped by 8 bases and J by 6 bases, with 19 bases between them. The CDR3 sequence is 15 residues long. CDR3 region: CASAVRDPGPGELFF. CDR3 bases: TGTGCCAGCGCCGTCCGGGATCCAGGCCCCGGGGAGCTGTTTTTT.

This clone was found once. The genes are TRBV2 and TRBJ1-4; D may be TRBD1 (5 bases). From germline, CDR1 is SNHLY and CDR2 FYNNEI. This CDR3 has 15 amino acids. The V gene lost 4 bases and the J gene lost 3 bases, with 12 bases spanning the gap. CDR3 DNA sequence: TGTGCCAGCAGTGCCGCGGGGCTTCCTAATGAAAAACTGTTTTTT. Residues: CASSAAGLPNEKLFF.

V gene TRBV29-1 combines with J gene TRBJ2-5; D uncertain. This CDR3 spans 11 amino acids. CDR1 SQVTM and CDR2 ANQGSEA come from the germline V gene. V was trimmed by 4 bases and J by 4 bases, leaving 7 bases between them. The chain's CDR3 is CSVVGIETQYF. The CDR3 nucleotides are TGCAGCGTTGTAGGGATAGAGACCCAGTACTTC.

This rearrangement joins TRBV6-1 to TRBJ2-5; no clear D gene. V was pared by 1 base and J by 7 bases, with 16 bases between. The CDR3 covers 15 residues. Germline V lookup: CDR1 MNHNS, CDR2 SASEGT. The CDR3 protein is CASSEEGWVFGTQYF. CDR3 DNA: TGTGCCAGCAGTGAAGAAGGTTGGGTTTTCGGGACCCAGTACTTC.

The J gene is TRBJ2-2, the V gene TRBV18; D is possibly TRBD1 (5 bases). Trimming pared 4 bases from V and 1 base from J, leaving 13 bases between. This CDR3 comprises 16 residues. CDR1 and CDR2 from the germline V gene are KGHSH and LQKENI. DNA of the CDR3: TGTGCCAGCTCACATTCAGGGATCCTGAACACCGGGGAGCTGTTTTTT. Encoded protein: CASSHSGILNTGELFF.

CDR3 amino acids: CASSLDGSTGELFF. Written as DNA, the CDR3 is TGCGCCAGCAGCTTGGATGGGAGCACCGGGGAGCTGTTTTTT. This chain connects TRBV5-1 to TRBJ2-2; maybe TRBD2 (5 bases). Germline V gene lookup returns CDR1 SGHRS and CDR2 YFSETQ. Trimming removed 0 bases at V and 4 bases at J, with 7 bases between. This CDR3 region has 14 residues.

The chain joins TRBV6-1 to TRBJ1-1; D call uncertain. Germline assignment: CDR1 MNHNS and CDR2 SASEGT. The CDR3 sequence is 14 residues long. Trimming stripped 1 base from V and 1 base from J, with 7 bases between. The CDR3 coding sequence is TGTGCCAGCAGTGAAGTAAGGGCGAACACTGAAGCTTTCTTT. Protein: CASSEVRANTEAFF.

This sequence joins TRBV28 and TRBJ1-6, with D possibly being TRBD1 (6 bases). The CDR3 covers 15 residues. V shed 2 bases and J shed 10 bases, with 15 bases lying between them. Germline V gives CDR1 MDHEN, CDR2 SYDVKM. CDR3 protein: CASSLGGGGPSPLHF. The CDR3, as DNA: TGTGCCAGCAGTTTAGGAGGGGGGGGGCCCTCACCCCTCCACTTT.

This clone has only a few counts. The chain has TRBV9 and TRBJ1-1; no reliable D call. The CDR3 has 14 residues. The V and J ends lost 0 bases and 3 bases respectively, with 9 bases between them. The germline CDR1 and CDR2 sequences are SGDLS and YYNGEE. The CDR3 loop reads CASSVDVGYTEAFF. Written as DNA, the CDR3 is TGTGCCAGCAGCGTAGATGTTGGATACACTGAAGCTTTCTTT.

The V gene is TRBV27, the J gene TRBJ1-3, with D perhaps TRBD1 (5 bases). The CDR3 runs to 19 residues. Germline V gene sequence: CDR1 MNHEY, CDR2 SMNVEV (reference sequence). Trimming stripped 2 bases from V and 4 bases from J, with 24 bases between. CDR3 DNA sequence: TGTGCCAGCAGTTTAGGTGTCCCAGGGAGCACGACGGGAGGAAACACCATATATTTT. Its translation is CASSLGVPGSTTGGNTIYF.

This chain connects TRBV18 to TRBJ1-5; 7 bases line up with TRBD1. The V gene's germline CDR1 is KGHSH and CDR2 LQKENI. Unmatched junction bases numbered 17, after V lost 5 bases and J lost 4 bases. The CDR3 sequence is 18 residues long. The CDR3 loop is CASSSSKTGASLNQPQHF. The DNA for the CDR3 is TGTGCCAGCTCATCCTCTAAAACAGGGGCGAGCCTTAATCAGCCCCAGCATTTT.